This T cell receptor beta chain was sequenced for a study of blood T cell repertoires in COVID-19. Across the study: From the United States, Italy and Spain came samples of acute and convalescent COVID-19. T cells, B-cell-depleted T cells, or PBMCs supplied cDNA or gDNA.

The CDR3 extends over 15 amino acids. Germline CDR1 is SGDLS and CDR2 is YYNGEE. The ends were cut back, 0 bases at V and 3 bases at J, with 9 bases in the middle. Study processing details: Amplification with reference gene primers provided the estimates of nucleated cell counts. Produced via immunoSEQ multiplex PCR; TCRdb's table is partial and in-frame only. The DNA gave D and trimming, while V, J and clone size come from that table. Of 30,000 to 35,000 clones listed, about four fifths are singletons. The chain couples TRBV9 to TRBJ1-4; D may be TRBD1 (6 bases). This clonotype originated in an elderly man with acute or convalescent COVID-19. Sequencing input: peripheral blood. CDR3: CASSVVGAPNEKLFF. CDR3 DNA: TGTGCCAGCAGCGTAGTGGGGGCGCCTAATGAAAAACTGTTTTTT.